A selection of T cell receptor beta chains follows, all from one sample in a study of blood T cell repertoires in COVID-19. The protocol was immunoSEQ multiplex PCR, while the TCRdb copy is restricted to in-frame clones and leaves out a portion. Of approximately 230,000 clones listed, about 80% are singletons. Sequencing used peripheral blood. These receptors all stem from an elderly man with acute or convalescent COVID-19. The CDR3 runs from the conserved cysteine through the conserved F or W. D genes are given only for firm matches. Clone size, where shown, is once, few, many, or a class for clones that have expanded.

v_gene	abundance	d_gene	j_gene	CDR3aa	CDR3nt
TRBV2	-	-	TRBJ1-5	CASGRTYSNQPQHF	TGTGCCAGCGGACGGACTTATAGCAATCAGCCCCAGCATTTT
TRBV7-9	-	TRBD2	TRBJ2-7	CASSPGGYEQYF	TGTGCCAGCAGCCCCGGGGGGTACGAGCAGTACTTC
TRBV3-1/TRBV3-2	few	TRBD2	TRBJ2-7	CASSQKREAPYEQYF	TGTGCCAGCAGCCAAAAGCGGGAGGCTCCCTACGAGCAGTACTTC
TRBV9	-	TRBD2	TRBJ2-3	CASSAGGPPDTQYF	TGTGCCAGCAGCGCGGGGGGGCCACCAGATACGCAGTATTTT
TRBV5-1	-	-	TRBJ2-5	CASSLAGTSQETQYF	TGCGCCAGCAGCTTGGCAGGCACATCCCAAGAGACCCAGTACTTC
TRBV18	-	-	TRBJ2-1	CASSLSGGPYNEQFF	TGTGCCAGCTCACTCAGCGGAGGGCCCTACAATGAGCAGTTCTTC
TRBV5-1	-	TRBD1	TRBJ1-4	CASSSSGTGGEKLFF	TGCGCCAGCAGCTCCTCAGGGACAGGGGGAGAAAAACTGTTTTTT
TRBV10-3	-	-	TRBJ1-2	CAISPDSYGYTF	TGTGCCATCAGTCCCGACAGTTATGGCTACACCTTC
TRBV19	-	TRBD1	TRBJ2-3	CASSPRTGISTDTQYF	TGTGCCAGTAGTCCCCGGACAGGGATAAGCACAGATACGCAGTATTTT
TRBV18	-	TRBD1	TRBJ2-7	CASSLLPGTGDYEQYF	TGTGCCAGCTCACTCCTACCTGGGACAGGGGACTACGAGCAGTACTTC
TRBV5-4	-	TRBD1	TRBJ1-6	CASSGRTGENSPLHF	TGTGCCAGCAGCGGACGAACAGGGGAAAATTCACCCCTCCACTTT
TRBV28	once	-	TRBJ1-5	CASSPADRPQHF	TGTGCCAGCAGTCCCGCGGATAGGCCCCAGCATTTT
TRBV29-1	once	-	TRBJ1-1	CSVGYYSLNTEAFF	TGCAGCGTTGGATACTATTCTTTGAACACTGAAGCTTTCTTT
TRBV5-1	-	TRBD1	TRBJ1-3	CASSPMSARSRGADRDSGNTIYF	TGCGCCAGCAGCCCCATGTCAGCCCGGTCCCGCGGGGCCGACAGGGACTCTGGAAACACCATATATTTT
TRBV5-4	-	-	TRBJ2-7	CASSLEPNVRGSYEQYF	TGTGCCAGCAGCTTGGAGCCCAACGTGAGGGGGTCCTACGAGCAGTACTTC
TRBV19	few	-	TRBJ1-2	CASTMAGAPHAHGYTF	TGTGCCAGTACCATGGCAGGGGCGCCCCACGCTCATGGCTACACCTTC
TRBV18	-	TRBD1	TRBJ2-7	CASSPATGGREQYF	TGTGCCAGCTCACCTGCGACAGGGGGCCGCGAGCAGTACTTC
TRBV19	-	TRBD1	TRBJ1-2	CASSTTGGAYGYTF	TGTGCCAGTAGTACCACAGGGGGCGCATATGGCTACACCTTC
TRBV21-1	-	-	TRBJ1-5	CASSKAGQGLSNQPQHF	TGTGCCAGCAGCAAAGCCGGACAGGGACTTAGCAATCAGCCCCAGCATTTT
TRBV5-1	-	-	TRBJ1-1	CASSYGGLNTEAFF	TGCGCCAGCAGCTACGGGGGATTGAACACTGAAGCTTTCTTT
TRBV7-9	-	-	TRBJ1-4	CASSLVPQGGELFF	TGTGCCAGCAGCTTAGTTCCCCAGGGTGGGGAACTGTTTTTT
TRBV6-6	-	TRBD1	TRBJ1-2	CASSYPGRGYDGYTF	TGTGCCAGCAGTTACCCCGGCAGGGGGTACGATGGCTACACCTTC
TRBV11-2	-	-	TRBJ1-5	CASSLDQAPQPQHF	TGTGCCAGCAGCTTAGATCAGGCTCCTCAGCCCCAGCATTTT
TRBV28	-	TRBD2	TRBJ2-5	CASSQAGGGRETQYF	TGTGCCAGCAGCCAAGCGGGAGGGGGTCGAGAGACCCAGTACTTC
TRBV28	-	-	TRBJ2-7	CASSQQPREQYF	TGTGCCAGCAGTCAACAACCCCGCGAGCAGTACTTC
TRBV19	-	-	TRBJ1-2	CASSIDLRIGALDGYTF	TGTGCCAGTAGTATAGATCTTCGGATCGGAGCCTTGGATGGCTACACCTTC
TRBV6-6	-	TRBD1	TRBJ2-7	CASRDPGQVYF	TGTGCCAGCAGGGACCCGGGACAGGTATACTTC
TRBV5-8	-	-	TRBJ2-1	CASSSRTGKMTYNEQFF	TGTGCCAGCAGCTCCCGCACAGGGAAGATGACCTACAATGAGCAGTTCTTC
TRBV5-1	-	TRBD2	TRBJ2-1	CASSSPGLAGGYNEQFF	TGCGCCAGCAGCTCTCCGGGACTAGCGGGGGGCTACAATGAGCAGTTCTTC
TRBV7-2	-	TRBD1	TRBJ1-4	CASSKDRGDEKLFF	TGTGCCAGCAGCAAGGACAGGGGGGACGAAAAACTGTTTTTT
TRBV3-1/TRBV3-2	-	-	TRBJ1-2	CASSRGQSYGYTF	TGTGCCAGCAGCCGCGGACAGTCCTATGGCTACACCTTC
TRBV3-1/TRBV3-2	-	TRBD2	TRBJ2-1	CASSQFSGGYNEQFF	TGTGCCAGCAGCCAATTTAGCGGGGGCTACAATGAGCAGTTCTTC
TRBV11-1	once	-	TRBJ2-7	CASSLRTGNEQYF	TGTGCCAGCAGCCTTCGTACAGGGAACGAGCAGTACTTC
TRBV7-2	-	TRBD1	TRBJ1-2	CASSLAATGANYGYTF	TGTGCCAGCAGCTTAGCTGCTACAGGGGCTAACTATGGCTACACCTTC
TRBV6-5	once	TRBD1	TRBJ1-4	CASSYQPTGVEKLFF	TGTGCCAGCAGTTACCAACCGACAGGGGTTGAAAAACTGTTTTTT
TRBV28	-	TRBD1	TRBJ2-7	CASNRRGLLSYEQYF	TGTGCCAGCAATCGCAGGGGGCTCCTCTCCTACGAGCAGTACTTC
TRBV28	-	-	TRBJ1-4	CASNRRTAATNEKLFF	TGTGCCAGCAACCGGAGGACAGCTGCAACTAATGAAAAACTGTTTTTT